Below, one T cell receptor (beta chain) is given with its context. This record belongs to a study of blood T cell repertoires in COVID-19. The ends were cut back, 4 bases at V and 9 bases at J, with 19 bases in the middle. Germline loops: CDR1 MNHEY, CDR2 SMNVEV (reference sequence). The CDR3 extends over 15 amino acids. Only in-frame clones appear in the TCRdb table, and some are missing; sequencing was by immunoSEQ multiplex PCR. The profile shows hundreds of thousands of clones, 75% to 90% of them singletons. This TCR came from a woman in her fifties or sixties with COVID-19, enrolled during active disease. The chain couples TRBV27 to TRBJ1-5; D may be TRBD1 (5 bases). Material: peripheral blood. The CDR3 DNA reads TGTGCCAGCAGTTCCGGACAACAGTTTTTAGGGCCCCAGCATTTT. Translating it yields CASSSGQQFLGPQHF.